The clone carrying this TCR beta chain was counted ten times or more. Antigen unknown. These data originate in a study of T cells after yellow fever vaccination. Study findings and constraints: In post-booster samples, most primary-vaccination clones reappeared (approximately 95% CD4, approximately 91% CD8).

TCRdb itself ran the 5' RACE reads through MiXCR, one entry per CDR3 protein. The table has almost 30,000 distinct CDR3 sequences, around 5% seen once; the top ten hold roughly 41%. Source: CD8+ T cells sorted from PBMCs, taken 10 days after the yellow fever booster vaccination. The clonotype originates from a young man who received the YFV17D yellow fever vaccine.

The CDR3 region has the DNA TGTGCCAGCAGTCAACCCGGTTACACCTACGAGCAGTACTTC. Its translation: CASSQPGYTYEQYF. The chain has TRBV14 and TRBJ2-7, with D unresolved. Germline CDR1 and CDR2: SGHDN and FVKESK. The CDR3 has 14 residues. With 6 bases removed from V and 2 bases from J, the gap between germline ends came to 14 bases.